This T cell receptor beta chain was observed in a study of shared clonotypes between healthy human individuals. Across the study: Three plates were used per donor for CD4 naive, three for CD4 memory, two for CD8 naive and one for CD8 memory. Findings of the study overall: Between a handful of donors, naive CD4 clonotypes were shared at a level of roughly 5.5%.

Each cell subset's genomic DNA was divided evenly among several immunoSEQ plates. Libraries were prepared by immunoSEQ multiplex PCR; TCRdb keeps only in-frame clonotypes and omits some of them. The sample contains approximately 1.5 million clones, just under 99% of which appear only once. With respect to this clone: What it binds is not known.

Researchers partitioned CD4+ cells into CD45RA+ naive and CD45RA-negative memory subsets. The CDR3 length is 14 residues. In germline, CDR1 is SGHKS, CDR2 YYEKEE (reference sequence). V lost 0 bases, J lost 3 bases, and 9 bases lay in between. The chain carries TRBV5-5 and TRBJ2-5; no reliable D call. The sequenced sample was naive CD4+ T cells sorted from blood. The subset here: CD45RA+ positively selected. This clonotype was sampled from a young man in good health. CDR3 nucleotides: TGTGCCAGCAGCTTGGCATACGGAAAAGAGACCCAGTACTTC. This codes for CASSLAYGKETQYF.